These T cell receptor beta chains were read from a single sample in a study of response to subunit inactivated influenza vaccine. TCRdb fed the RT-PCR reads into MiXCR, producing one record per CDR3 protein. Among some 640,000 distinct CDR3 sequences, approximately 15% were seen once, and the ten largest hold around 6.5%. The material sequenced was PBMCs from blood, taken 14 days before vaccination. The receptors were sampled from a man aged 50 to 59 who received an inactivated influenza vaccine. Each CDR3 is given with its conserved first and last residue. Each record gives: V gene, J gene, clone size, CDR3 length, CDR3 protein. A clone size is listed for some rows: how often the clone was seen (once, few, many), or a class if it is expanded.

>TRBV15|TRBJ2-7|few|13
CATSRHERGEQYF
>TRBV4-2|TRBJ2-4|few|14
CASSHVEVGNIQYF
>TRBV18|TRBJ2-6|few|14
CASSPGRGANVLTF
>TRBV20-1|TRBJ2-7|-|14
CSARADSGSYEQYF
>TRBV21-1|TRBJ2-7|few|16
CASSRWGRQDTNEQYF
>TRBV2|TRBJ2-4|-|13
CASSPSGGYIQYF
>TRBV5-6|TRBJ1-4|many|15
CASSWREVGGEKLFF
>TRBV7-2|TRBJ2-5|-|14
CASSFSDRGETQYF
>TRBV28|TRBJ1-2|many|14
CAIVSGQGYYGYTF
>TRBV6-5|TRBJ1-6|-|15
CASSYSGQGSSPLHF
>TRBV12-3/TRBV12-4|TRBJ2-2|few|13
CASSFLGAGELFF
>TRBV20-1|TRBJ2-7|many|12
CSARRTEYEQYF
>TRBV11-2|TRBJ2-3|-|14
CASSRSQHTDTQYF